The next 22 T cell receptor beta chains were all read from a single sample in a study of metastatic and nonmetastatic thyroid tumors. TCRdb reassembled clones from the PCR reads with MiXCR. The data show 30,000 to 50,000 clones, around an eighth seen once. No treatment had been given to any patient before thyroid surgery. Sequenced sample: blood. These receptors originate from a female donor with papillary thyroid cancer or a benign thyroid nodule (not recorded which). Some clones in this sample may be carry-over from other donors' samples.

CDR3 nucleotide sequence: TGTGCCAGCAGTTTCATAGGGTCCCAGCGACAGCATTTT. Amino acid sequence: CASSFIGSQRQHF. This sequence joins TRBV27 and TRBJ1-5; no clear D. The CDR3 spans 13 residues. The germline V gene encodes CDR1 MNHEY and CDR2 SMNVEV (reference sequence). V dropped 3 bases and J dropped 13 bases, with 16 bases sitting between them.

This clone was found many times. The gene calls are TRBV5-1 and TRBJ2-3; D possibly corresponds to TRBD2 (6 bases). V dropped 3 bases and J dropped 10 bases, with 12 bases sitting between them. This CDR3 is built from 12 residues. Germline CDR1 is SGHRS and CDR2 is YFSETQ. In DNA, the CDR3 is TGCGCCAGCAGCTCACTCGGGACTGCGCAGTATTTT. As protein: CASSSLGTAQYF. The full variable domain, in which reference TRBV5-1 and TRBJ2-3 provide the parts outside the CDR3, is KAGVTQTPRYLIKTRGQQVTLSCSPISGHRSVSWYQQTPGQGLQFLFEYFSETQRNKGNFPGRFSGRQFSNSRSEMNVSTLELGDSALYLCASSSLGTAQYFGPGTRLTVL.

This clone was found a few times. The chain uses TRBV12-3 or TRBV12-4 and TRBJ2-6; 8 bases match TRBD1. The CDR3 runs 18 residues. The J segment lost 6 bases and the V segment lost 4 bases, leaving 14 bases of the junction unmatched. CDR3 nucleotide sequence: TGTGCCAGCAGTTCCTGGACAGGGCCAGCGTCCGTGGCCAACGTCCTGACTTTC. Translating gives CASSSWTGPASVANVLTF.

Comments on this clone: At one end, the junction sequence differs from germline, possibly due to a read error. The same CDR3 is also encoded by other DNA sequences in this sample. The chain carries TRBV28 and TRBJ1-3; TRBD1 might be the D (5 bases). The CDR3 runs 17 residues. The germline V gene has CDR1 MDHEN and CDR2 SYDVKM. CDR3 sequence: CASSSALGVLSGNTIYF. The DNA of the CDR3 is TGTGCCAGCAGTTCCGCTCTGGGGGTTCTCTCCGGAAACACCATATACTTT.

This clone showed up many times. The rearrangement joins TRBV7-3 to TRBJ2-1, with 7 bases aligning to TRBD2. Trimming took 1 base from V and 6 from J; bases not matched to a gene: 6. Germline values: CDR1 SGHTA, CDR2 FQGTGA. The CDR3 contains 15 residues. This CDR3 reads CASSLRLAAPNEQFF. CDR3 nucleotide sequence: TGTGCCAGCAGCTTAAGGCTAGCGGCCCCCAATGAGCAGTTCTTC. The full variable domain, with the rest looked up from reference TRBV7-3 and TRBJ2-1, is GAGVSQTPSNKVTEKGKYVELRCDPISGHTALYWYRQSLGQGPEFLIYFQGTGAADDSGLPNDRFFAVRPEGSVSTLKIQRTERGDSAVYLCASSLRLAAPNEQFFGPGTRLTVL.

The sample holds many counts of this clone. This chain links TRBV4-2 with TRBJ2-5; 7 nucleotides match TRBD2. Germline V gives CDR1 LGHNA, CDR2 YNFKEQ. V lost 2 bases, J lost 1 base, and 1 base stayed unmatched. This CDR3 comprises 14 residues. CDR3 protein: CASSQRGSQETQYF. The CDR3 nucleotides read TGTGCCAGCAGCCAACGCGGGAGCCAAGAGACCCAGTACTTC.

The chain combines TRBV15 with TRBJ1-1, with D unclear. V was cut by 6 bases and J by 5 bases, with 13 bases left in between. Germline V gene data show CDR1 as LNHNV and CDR2 as YYDKDF (reference sequence). The CDR3 is 13 residues long. CDR3 nucleotide sequence: TGTGCCACCAGTGCGGGCTTTTGTACTGAAGCTTTCTTT. It yields the protein CATSAGFCTEAFF.

This clone was counted ten times or more. The chain combines TRBV5-1 with TRBJ2-2, with TRBD2 matching over 12 bases. Trimming cost V 5 bases and J 6 bases; bases outside gene matches: 5. The CDR3 is made up of 15 amino acids. The V gene's germline CDR1 is SGHRS and CDR2 YFSETQ. The CDR3 DNA reads TGCGCCAGCAGTTATCTAGCGGGAGGGCCCGGGGAGCTGTTTTTT. Amino acids: CASSYLAGGPGELFF.

The chain recombines TRBV27 with TRBJ2-2, with 11 bases that match TRBD2. V shed 3 bases, J shed 0 bases, and the junction held 6 bases outside the gene matches. Germline V gene lookup returns CDR1 MNHEY and CDR2 SMNVEV (reference sequence). The CDR3 consists of 18 residues. For the CDR3, the DNA is TGTGCCAGCAGTTTCTCGGGACTAGCGGTTACGAACACCGGGGAGCTGTTTTTT. Residues: CASSFSGLAVTNTGELFF.

The sample holds many counts of this clone. The chain uses TRBV28 and TRBJ1-3, with D tentatively TRBD1 (6 bases). The CDR3 contains 14 residues. V was cut by 8 bases and J by 2 bases, with 13 bases left in between. Germline CDR1 is MDHEN and CDR2 is SYDVKM. In nucleotides, the CDR3 is TGTGCCAGCGGGGGGGGCGCAGCTGGAAACACCATATATTTT. Protein: CASGGGAAGNTIYF.

This clone was recorded at least ten times. This same CDR3 is encoded by further DNA sequences in the sample. The V and J genes are TRBV9 and TRBJ1-2; a weak D match, TRBD1 (6 bases). Trimming cost V 3 bases and J 4 bases, with 10 bases left between them. Germline-derived CDR1 and CDR2 are SGDLS and YYNGEE. This CDR3 has 13 residues. The CDR3 loop reads CASSARGIYGYTF. Here the CDR3 DNA reads TGTGCCAGCAGCGCGAGGGGGATCTATGGCTACACCTTC. The variable domain in full, completed from reference TRBV9 and TRBJ1-2, reads DSGVTQTPKHLITATGQRVTLRCSPRSGDLSVYWYQQSLDQGLQFLIQYYNGEERAKGNILERFSAQQFPDLHSELNLSSLELGDSALYFCASSARGIYGYTFGSGTRLTVV.

The chain carries TRBV3-1 and TRBJ2-5; D call uncertain. The J call is uncertain, as TRBJ2-1 better fits the DNA end. The germline V gene encodes CDR1 LGHDT and CDR2 YNNKEL (reference sequence). This CDR3 region has 16 residues. The CDR3 DNA follows: TGTGCCAGCAGCCAAGTCACTGGTGGGAAGGACAATGAGCAGTTCTTC. It encodes CASSQVTGGKDNEQFF.

This clone was recorded many times. The chain is built from TRBV11-1 and TRBJ2-3; 7 positions match TRBD1. CDR1 and CDR2 (germline): SGHAT, FQDESV (reference sequence). With V trimmed by 2 bases and J by 5 bases, 10 bases remained unmatched. This CDR3 has 16 residues. CDR3 DNA: TGTGCCAGCAGCTTACTGGGACAGCCCCGGGGAGATACGCAGTATTTT. Its protein is CASSLLGQPRGDTQYF.

This clone was seen more than once but under ten times. The chain couples TRBV6-2 or TRBV6-3 to TRBJ2-6; D not resolved. Trimming cost V 2 bases and J 0 bases, with 2 bases left between them. The CDR3 runs to 14 residues. Germline assignment: CDR1 MNHEY and CDR2 SVGEGT. The DNA for the CDR3 is TGTGCCAGCAGTTACACCTCTGGGGCCAACGTCCTGACTTTC. Translating it yields CASSYTSGANVLTF.

This clone was observed many times. The genes are TRBV7-9 and TRBJ1-1; D is unclear. Per germline, CDR1 SEHNR and CDR2 FQNEAQ (reference sequence). Trimming pared 7 bases from V and 2 bases from J, leaving 5 bases between. The CDR3 has 11 amino acids. The CDR3 DNA sequence: TGTGCCAGCACCGTTAACACTGAAGCTTTCTTT. Its translation: CASTVNTEAFF.

This clone is classed as medium-sized. The chain recombines TRBV6-1 with TRBJ2-7; D is uncertain. CDR1 is MNHNS and CDR2 is SASEGT in the germline V gene. The V end was cut by 10 bases, the J end by 5 bases, with 15 bases between. This CDR3 comprises 12 residues. This CDR3 reads CATLVDVHEQYF. CDR3 in DNA: TGTGCCACCCTTGTTGACGTGCACGAGCAGTACTTC.

Comment on this clone: The junction shows a germline mismatch at one end, possibly a read error. V is TRBV19 and J is TRBJ1-6; tentatively, D is TRBD1 (6 bases). This CDR3 contains 13 residues. The germline gives CDR1 LNHDA, CDR2 SQIVND (reference sequence). CDR3: CAGGPTGRSPRHF. The CDR3 region has the DNA TGTGCCGGGGGTCCGACAGGCCGTTCACCCCGCCACTTT.

This clone was detected many times. The V and J genes are TRBV2 and TRBJ1-1, with no clear D. From germline, CDR1 is SNHLY and CDR2 FYNNEI. The CDR3 spans 14 residues. V was clipped by 7 bases and J by 4 bases, with 16 bases between them. In nucleotides, the CDR3 is TGTGCCAGCACCAATTCCCTCAGCCCCACTGAAGCTTTCTTT. Its translation is CASTNSLSPTEAFF. The variable domain in full, completed from reference TRBV2 and TRBJ1-1, reads EPEVTQTPSHQVTQMGQEVILRCVPISNHLYFYWYRQILGQKVEFLVSFYNNEISEKSEIFDDQFSVERPDGSNFTLKIRSTKLEDSAMYFCASTNSLSPTEAFFGQGTRLTVV.

Here the CDR3 reads CASSTRIRAGQGYGYTF. The CDR3 coding sequence is TGTGCCAGCAGTACGCGTATCAGGGCAGGGCAGGGCTATGGCTACACCTTC. The rearrangement joins TRBV6-1 to TRBJ1-2, with D tentatively TRBD1 (5 bases). Trimming removed 5 bases at V and 4 bases at J, with 23 bases between. The germline gives CDR1 MNHNS, CDR2 SASEGT. The CDR3 is made up of 17 amino acids.

Ten or more counts support this clone. V and J are TRBV28 and TRBJ2-5; a possible D gene is TRBD1 (5 bases). This CDR3 has 14 amino acids. In germline, CDR1 is MDHEN, CDR2 SYDVKM. Trimming stripped 6 bases from V and 5 bases from J, with 16 bases between. The DNA for the CDR3 is TGTGCCAGCAGCCCAAAAGGGGTAGTTGAGACCCAGTACTTC. Amino acids: CASSPKGVVETQYF.

In its sample, this clone is medium-sized. The V call is TRBV6-5, the J call TRBJ2-1; D gene uncertain. CDR3 length: 14 amino acids. Trimming removed 0 bases at V and 4 bases at J, with 7 bases between. CDR1 is MNHEY and CDR2 is SVGAGI in the germline V gene. The CDR3 coding sequence is TGTGCCAGCAGTTACTCGCTCAGGTACAATGAGCAGTTCTTC. Encoded protein: CASSYSLRYNEQFF.

The sample holds many counts of this clone. The rearrangement joins TRBV9 to TRBJ2-7; 7 bases line up with TRBD2. The junction had 4 bases not matched to a gene; V was cut back by 0 bases and J by 7 bases. Germline V CDR1 and CDR2: SGDLS, YYNGEE. The CDR3 contains 13 residues. CDR3 sequence reads: CASSVVGAGEQYF. DNA of the CDR3: TGTGCCAGCAGCGTAGTTGGAGCGGGAGAGCAGTACTTC. Variable domain in full (rest from reference TRBV9 and TRBJ2-7): DSGVTQTPKHLITATGQRVTLRCSPRSGDLSVYWYQQSLDQGLQFLIQYYNGEERAKGNILERFSAQQFPDLHSELNLSSLELGDSALYFCASSVVGAGEQYFGPGTRLTVT.